There are many counts of the clone carrying this T cell receptor (beta chain). Its antigen remains unidentified. Alpha and beta constant-region primers primed reverse transcription of 400 to 500 ng RNA. Each of the alpha and beta chains got its own library through chain-specific third strand synthesis with indices. TCRdb analysed the 5' RACE reads with MiXCR anew, one entry per CDR3 protein. Here the sample spans some 15,000 distinct CDR3 sequences, around 7.7% being singletons. The CDR3 extends over 12 amino acids. CDR1 is MNHEY, CDR2 SMNVEV, per germline (reference sequence). V was trimmed by 4 bases and J by 4 bases, leaving 8 bases between them. The data originate from a study of HIV-infected patients and healthy controls. All unsorted peripheral T cells were captured because whole blood was used without fractionation. General observations from the study: A major limitation was that merely sixteen HIV-infected individuals were processed. CDR3 sharing between individuals was lower in HIV-infected patients than in healthy controls.

The specimen was blood. V gene TRBV27 combines with J gene TRBJ2-7, with a weak D call TRBD2 (5 bases). The source of this sequence is an adult in good health. In nucleotides, the CDR3 is TGTGCCAGCAGTTCGCGAGGGTACGAGCAGTACTTC. Its translation is CASSSRGYEQYF.